Each of the 21 T cell receptor beta chains below was sequenced from the same sample in a study of blood T cells in healthy people across ages. The authors ran a second PCR of roughly 6 to 11 cycles using a sample-barcoded 5' primer and a J-beta primer mix. Using its own MiXCR run on the 5' RACE reads, TCRdb lists one record per CDR3 protein. This table holds 1.5 million to 2 million distinct CDR3 sequences, 25% to 30% found once. Sequencing was done on a sample of blood. These receptor sequences come from a woman aged 25-40 years in good health.

Only a few counts were recorded for this clonotype. The chain recombines TRBV27 with TRBJ2-1; 12 bases line up with TRBD2. The CDR3 spans 17 residues. V lost 3 bases and J lost 6; bases outside the gene matches: 9. The V gene's germline CDR1 is MNHEY and CDR2 SMNVEV (reference sequence). The CDR3, as DNA: TGTGCCAGCAGTTTCACCACCTCTAGCGGGGGGGTCAATGAGCAGTTCTTC. Translation: CASSFTTSSGGVNEQFF.

The rearrangement links TRBV7-6 to TRBJ1-3; D remains ambiguous. The V end lost 1 base, the J end lost 0 bases, and 13 bases lay between the germline ends. Germline assignment: CDR1 SGHVS and CDR2 FNYEAQ. The CDR3 is made up of 17 amino acids. The CDR3 DNA sequence: TGTGCCAGCAGCTTAGAAGTCTCGGGATACTCTGGAAACACCATATATTTT. It codes for CASSLEVSGYSGNTIYF.

This clonotype was observed a handful of times. This chain links TRBV7-3 with TRBJ2-1; D perhaps matches TRBD1 (6 bases). V lost 5 bases, J lost 6 bases, and 11 bases lay in between. This CDR3 has 13 residues. Germline V gives CDR1 SGHTA, CDR2 FQGTGA. CDR3 sequence reads: CASSKDRSNEQFF. The CDR3 DNA is TGTGCCAGCAGCAAGGACAGATCCAATGAGCAGTTCTTC.

At least ten counts were recorded for this clonotype. V is TRBV12-3 or TRBV12-4 and J is TRBJ1-5; possible D gene TRBD1, 5 bases. Deletions cut 5 bases from V and 1 base from J, with 18 bases between. The CDR3 has 17 amino acids. The CDR3 DNA reads as TGTGCCAGCAGTCCAGGGACTGCGGCGGGAAGCAATCAGCCCCAGCATTTT. It translates to CASSPGTAAGSNQPQHF.

In this sample, this clonotype turned up a few times. This chain joins TRBV5-1 and TRBJ2-1; TRBD2 agrees at 8 bases. The ends lost 4 bases at V and 2 bases at J; junction bases unmatched: 11. Germline V gene sequence: CDR1 SGHRS, CDR2 YFSETQ. CDR3 length: 17 amino acids. CDR3 in amino acids: CASSTGGGAVPYNEQFF. CDR3 DNA sequence: TGCGCCAGCAGCACCGGGGGGGGTGCGGTACCCTACAATGAGCAGTTCTTC.

This clonotype was counted ten times or more. The CDR3 sequence is CASSFGGGDYGYTF. CDR3 coding DNA: TGTGCCAGCAGCTTCGGGGGAGGCGACTATGGCTACACCTTC. The rearrangement uses TRBV5-5 and TRBJ1-2; tentatively, D is TRBD1 (5 bases). Germline CDR1 and CDR2: SGHKS and YYEKEE (reference sequence). The CDR3 loop spans 14 amino acids. Trimming stripped 2 bases from V and 3 bases from J, with 11 bases between.

This clonotype was recorded many times. The rearrangement uses TRBV29-1 and TRBJ1-2; TRBD1 is a possible D gene (5 bases). The CDR3 contains 12 residues. Trimming stripped 0 bases from V and 6 bases from J, with 8 bases between. In germline, CDR1 is SQVTM, CDR2 ANQGSEA. CDR3 in DNA: TGCAGCGTTGAAGACAAAGGGGATGGCTACACCTTC. Translated: CSVEDKGDGYTF.

This clonotype has only a few counts. The junction departs from the called germline gene at one end, perhaps through a read error. The chain links TRBV7-3 to TRBJ2-1; 7 bases fit TRBD2. This CDR3 has 16 amino acids. Per the germline V gene, CDR1 is SGHTA and CDR2 is FQGTGA. The CDR3, as DNA: TGTGCCAGCAGCATCCTAGCGGTGAGCTCCCACAATGAGCAGTTCTTC. Translating it yields CASSILAVSSHNEQFF.

Remarks on this clonotype: The germline gene is not matched at one end of the junction; a read error may be the cause. The chain uses TRBV30 and TRBJ2-6; D possibly uses TRBD1 or TRBD2 (6 bases each). The germline gives CDR1 GTSNPN, CDR2 SVGIG (reference sequence). This CDR3 has 14 amino acids. Written as DNA, the CDR3 is TGTGCCTGGAGTGGGGGGGCTGGGGCCAACGTCCGGACTTTC. It translates to CAWSGGAGANVRTF.

This clonotype has more than one count but fewer than ten. V usage is TRBV12-3 or TRBV12-4 and J usage is TRBJ2-1, with 7 bases aligning to TRBD2. V was clipped by 6 bases and J by 7 bases; unmatched bases: 21. CDR3 length: 18 residues. CDR3 sequence reads: CASRVRRFSRTSSNEQFF. DNA for the CDR3: TGTGCCAGCAGGGTTCGGCGGTTTAGCCGGACTAGTTCGAATGAGCAGTTCTTC.

The chain joins TRBV4-3 to TRBJ2-5; D is uncertain. The end of the DNA aligns better with TRBJ2-7, so the J call may be wrong. From germline, CDR1 is LGHNA and CDR2 YSLEER. The CDR3 consists of 13 residues. The CDR3, as DNA: TGCGCCAGCAGCCAAGATATAATCACCGAGCAGTACTTC. This sequence encodes CASSQDIITEQYF.

The rearrangement uses TRBV12-3 or TRBV12-4 and TRBJ2-1; TRBD2 might be the D (5 bases). Trimming pared 6 bases from V and 5 bases from J, leaving 8 bases between. The CDR3 runs 12 residues. CDR3 sequence: CASRTGNNEQFF. DNA of the CDR3: TGTGCCAGCAGGACGGGAAACAATGAGCAGTTCTTC.

This clonotype was recorded a few times. The chain employs TRBV6-5 and TRBJ2-1; D gene ambiguous. The CDR3 consists of 16 residues. Germline lookup yields CDR1 MNHEY and CDR2 SVGAGI. The V end was cut by 6 bases, the J end by 0 bases, with 15 bases between. The CDR3 sequence is CASRNHFQSSYNEQFF. CDR3 DNA: TGTGCCAGCAGAAACCATTTCCAGAGCTCCTACAATGAGCAGTTCTTC.

The DNA for the CDR3 is TGTGCCAGCAGCGAGTACTCAGGGGCTTCCTACAATGAGCAGTTCTTC. Translation: CASSEYSGASYNEQFF. The chain is built from TRBV9 and TRBJ2-1, with D possibly matching TRBD1 (6 bases). The CDR3 is 16 residues long. The V end lost 3 bases, the J end lost 1 base, and 14 bases lay between the germline ends. The germline V gene encodes CDR1 SGDLS and CDR2 YYNGEE.

Many counts were recorded for this clonotype. This sequence joins TRBV14 and TRBJ2-7; D gene ambiguous. The CDR3 totals 12 residues. Trimming stripped 3 bases from V and 1 base from J, with 4 bases between. Germline V gene lookup returns CDR1 SGHDN and CDR2 FVKESK. CDR3 DNA sequence: TGTGCCAGCAGCCAGCAGTCCTACGAGCAGTACTTC. This codes for CASSQQSYEQYF.

This CDR3 reads CAIGGESSGNTIYF. The CDR3 coding sequence is TGTGCCATCGGGGGGGAGAGCTCTGGAAACACCATATATTTT. The chain joins TRBV10-3 to TRBJ1-3; D is possibly TRBD1 (5 bases). Trimming left V 8 bases short and J 0 bases short, with 11 bases between. CDR1 and CDR2 (germline): ENHRY, SYGVKD. The CDR3 extends over 14 amino acids.

This clonotype occurred many times. This chain links TRBV10-3 with TRBJ2-7; a possible D gene is TRBD1 (5 bases). The germline V gene encodes CDR1 ENHRY and CDR2 SYGVKD. The CDR3 totals 14 residues. The ends were cut back, 7 bases at V and 3 bases at J, with 16 bases in the middle. This chain's CDR3 is CAIMETVGYYEQYF. The CDR3, as DNA: TGTGCCATCATGGAGACAGTGGGCTACTACGAGCAGTACTTC.

The rearrangement joins TRBV7-2 to TRBJ2-1; 12 bases align to TRBD2. The germline gives CDR1 SGHTA, CDR2 FQGNSA. There are 16 residues in the CDR3. The trim removed 5 bases at V and 10 bases at J, leaving 12 bases unmatched. The CDR3 is CASSARLAGDIVEQFF. The CDR3 nucleotides are TGTGCCAGCAGCGCCCGACTAGCGGGAGATATCGTGGAGCAGTTCTTC.

Details on this clonotype: A read error may explain this, as a much larger clone is one base away. This is likely a read error, given that the CDR3 carries no conserved phenylalanine or tryptophan at its end. The gene calls are TRBV24-1 and TRBJ1-2, with a tentative D call TRBD1 (6 bases). Trimming took 4 bases from V and 6 from J, leaving 14 bases between them. Germline loops: CDR1 KGHDR, CDR2 SFDVKD. CDR3 length equals 14 residues. CDR3 sequence (DNA): TGTGCCACCAGTGACCGTACAGGGAGGGATGGCTACACCGTC. Translating gives CATSDRTGRDGYTV.

In its sample, this clonotype was seen many times. The chain carries TRBV2 and TRBJ2-4; the D is unclear. Germline CDR1 SNHLY, CDR2 FYNNEI. Trimming cost V 2 bases and J 10 bases, with 12 bases left between them. The CDR3 runs 13 residues. The chain's CDR3 is CASSENPVRIQYF. The CDR3 DNA follows: TGTGCCAGCAGTGAAAATCCCGTAAGGATTCAGTACTTC.

Note on this clonotype: A clone one base away is much larger, so this may be a read error. The chain joins TRBV7-2 to TRBJ2-7; D call uncertain. Looked up from germline, CDR1 is SGHTA and CDR2 is FQGNSA. The CDR3 loop spans 14 amino acids. The germline V and J ends were trimmed by 1 base and 6 bases, with 13 bases remaining between them. CDR3 amino acids: CASSLELFTCEQYF. Written as DNA, the CDR3 is TGTGCCAGCAGCTTAGAGTTGTTTACCTGCGAGCAGTACTTC.